This T cell receptor (beta chain) derives from a study of response to subunit inactivated influenza vaccine. Study-wide findings and caveats: Researchers suggested that each seasonal influenza vaccination recruits few new T cells.

A single record per CDR3 protein comes from TCRdb applying MiXCR to the RT-PCR reads. Here the sample spans roughly 190,000 distinct CDR3 sequences, roughly 14% being singletons. This clonotype was found a few times. Its antigen is as yet unknown. CDR3 length: 11 amino acids. In germline, CDR1 is LGHNA, CDR2 YNFKEQ. Trimming took off 8 bases at V and 2 bases at J, with 4 bases between the two ends. Sequencing used CD8+ T cells sorted from PBMCs, obtained about 5 days after vaccination. The sequence was collected from a man between 50 and 59 years old who received an inactivated influenza vaccine. The V call is TRBV4-2, the J call TRBJ2-1; D remains unclear. The CDR3 loop is CASETYNEQFF. The CDR3 DNA sequence: TGTGCCAGCGAAACCTACAATGAGCAGTTCTTC.